These T cell receptor beta chains were read from a single sample in a study of blood T cell repertoires in COVID-19. The protocol was immunoSEQ multiplex PCR, while the TCRdb copy is restricted to in-frame clones and leaves out a portion. Found here are approximately 73,000 clones, nearly 90% of them singletons; the top ten hold about 10%. The sample was peripheral blood. These receptors came from a man older than 75 with acute or convalescent COVID-19. Both conserved end residues are part of each CDR3. The D gene is left open where the match is weak. Some rows have no size entry. The others give once, few or many, or a class for an expanded clone.

TRBJ2-1,.,.,TRBV21-1,TGTGCCAGCAGCAAAAGGTTAATGGACAGGGCCCGATTCTTC,CASSKRLMDRARFF
TRBJ2-3,.,.,TRBV5-6,TGTGCCAGCAGCTTTGTGGCGGGGGCCCTCACAGATACGCAGTATTTT,CASSFVAGALTDTQYF
TRBJ1-1,.,.,TRBV7-3,TGTGCCAGCAGCCCAACAGGGAACACTGAAGCTTTCTTT,CASSPTGNTEAFF
TRBJ1-5,.,.,TRBV3-1/TRBV3-2,TGTGCCAGCAGCCCGTCTGGGGGGGATCAGCCCCAGCATTTT,CASSPSGGDQPQHF
TRBJ1-6,.,.,TRBV7-9,TGTGCCAGCAGCTTAAACAGGGAGAATAATTCACCCCTCCACTTT,CASSLNRENNSPLHF
TRBJ1-1,.,.,TRBV6-1,TGTGCCAGCAGTGAAGTGCTCCTCGGACAACAAAACACTGAAGCTTTCTTT,CASSEVLLGQQNTEAFF
TRBJ2-3,.,TRBD1,TRBV2,TGTGCCAGCAGTCGAAGAGACAGGGTCGGCACAGATACGCAGTATTTT,CASSRRDRVGTDTQYF
TRBJ2-7,.,TRBD2,TRBV19,TGTGCCAGTAGCCCCGGGAGGGCCTACGAGCAGTACTTC,CASSPGRAYEQYF
TRBJ2-2,.,TRBD1,TRBV5-4,TGTGCCAGCAGCTTAATGACAGGGGGCACCGGGGAGCTGTTTTTT,CASSLMTGGTGELFF
TRBJ2-2,.,TRBD1,TRBV19,TGTGCCAGTAGTATAACAGGGGCAGGAACCGGGGAGCTGTTTTTT,CASSITGAGTGELFF
TRBJ1-2,.,.,TRBV14,TGTGCCAGCAGCCTGGGGGGGGCCTATGGCTACACCTTC,CASSLGGAYGYTF
TRBJ2-7,.,.,TRBV3-1/TRBV3-2,TGTGCCAGCAGCCTTAACCGAGCGCACGAGCAGTACTTC,CASSLNRAHEQYF
TRBJ1-1,.,.,TRBV6-6,TGTGCCAGCACTCCCGGGAGGAACACTGAAGCTTTCTTT,CASTPGRNTEAFF
TRBJ2-5,.,TRBD2,TRBV28,TGTGCCAGCAGTCCGACGGGGACTAGCGGGGGGGCACAAGAGACCCAGTACTTC,CASSPTGTSGGAQETQYF
TRBJ2-1,few,TRBD2,TRBV19,TGTGCCAGTAGTCCTCGTCCCAGCGGGAGTAGGGATGAGCAGTTCTTC,CASSPRPSGSRDEQFF
TRBJ2-5,.,.,TRBV10-3,TGTGCCATCAGTGAGTCGCGACCGCACACCCGGGAAGAGACCCAGTACTTC,CAISESRPHTREETQYF
TRBJ2-1,.,.,TRBV7-3,TGTGCCAGCAGCTTAAAGGGAGGGGCAGGGGAAAATGAGCAGTTCTTC,CASSLKGGAGENEQFF
TRBJ2-2,.,TRBD1,TRBV24-1,TGTGCCACCAGTGAAATGGACAGGGCGAACACCGGGGAGCTGTTTTTT,CATSEMDRANTGELFF
TRBJ1-3,.,TRBD1,TRBV7-9,TGTGCCAGCAGCCCCTTAGACGGGACAGGGGGCCCTGGAAACACCATATATTTT,CASSPLDGTGGPGNTIYF
TRBJ1-1,.,TRBD1,TRBV27,TGTGCCAGCAGTCCCCTGGGACAGCTAACCTTAGCAGCTTTCTTT,CASSPLGQLTLAAFF
TRBJ1-1,once,TRBD1,TRBV5-4,TGTGCCAGCAGCTTGGGAAACCCAGGGGGGTTCACTGAAGCTTTCTTT,CASSLGNPGGFTEAFF
TRBJ1-2,once,.,TRBV27,TGTGCCAGCAGACTCCGGGACACTGGCTCGGAGGGCTACACCTTC,CASRLRDTGSEGYTF
TRBJ1-2,.,.,TRBV19,TGTGCCAGTAGTATAGATCGAATAGCAGGGCATTATGGCTACACCTTC,CASSIDRIAGHYGYTF
TRBJ1-6,.,TRBD1,TRBV5-6,TGTGCCAGCAGCCAAGGACAGGGGAGTTCACCCCTCCACTTT,CASSQGQGSSPLHF
TRBJ1-5,.,TRBD1,TRBV19,TGTGCCAGTAGGGAGGGACAGGGCAATCAGCCCCAGCATTTT,CASREGQGNQPQHF
TRBJ2-1,.,TRBD2,TRBV2,TGTGCCAGCATCCCGACTAGCGGGGGAGGCAATGAGCAGTTCTTC,CASIPTSGGGNEQFF